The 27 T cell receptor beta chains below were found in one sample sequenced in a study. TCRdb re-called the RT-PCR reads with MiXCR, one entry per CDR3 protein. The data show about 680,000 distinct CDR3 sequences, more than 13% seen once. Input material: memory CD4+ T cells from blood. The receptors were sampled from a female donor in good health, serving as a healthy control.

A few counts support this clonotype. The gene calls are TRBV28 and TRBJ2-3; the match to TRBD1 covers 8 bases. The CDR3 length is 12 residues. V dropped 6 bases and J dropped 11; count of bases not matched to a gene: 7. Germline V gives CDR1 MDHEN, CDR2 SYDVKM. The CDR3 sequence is CASSDRGMKQYF. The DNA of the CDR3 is TGTGCCAGCAGCGACAGGGGTATGAAGCAGTATTTT.

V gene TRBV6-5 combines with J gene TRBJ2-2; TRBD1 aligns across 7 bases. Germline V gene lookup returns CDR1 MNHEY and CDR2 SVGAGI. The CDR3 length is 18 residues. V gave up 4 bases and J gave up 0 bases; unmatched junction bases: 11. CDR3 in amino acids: CASSSTLQGRTNTGELFF. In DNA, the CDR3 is TGTGCCAGCAGTTCTACATTACAGGGGCGAACGAACACCGGGGAGCTGTTTTTT.

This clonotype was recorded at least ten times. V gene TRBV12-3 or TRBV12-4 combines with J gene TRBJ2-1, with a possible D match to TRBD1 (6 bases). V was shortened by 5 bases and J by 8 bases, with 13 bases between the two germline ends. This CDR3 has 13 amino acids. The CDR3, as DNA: TGTGCCAGCAGTCCCCAACAGGGTGATGAGCAGTTCTTC. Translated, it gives CASSPQQGDEQFF.

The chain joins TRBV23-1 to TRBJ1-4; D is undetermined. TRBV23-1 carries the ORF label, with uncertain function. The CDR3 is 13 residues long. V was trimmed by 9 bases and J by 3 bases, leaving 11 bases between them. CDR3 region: CARTTQPNEKLFF. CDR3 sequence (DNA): TGCGCCAGGACCACACAGCCTAATGAAAAACTGTTTTTT.

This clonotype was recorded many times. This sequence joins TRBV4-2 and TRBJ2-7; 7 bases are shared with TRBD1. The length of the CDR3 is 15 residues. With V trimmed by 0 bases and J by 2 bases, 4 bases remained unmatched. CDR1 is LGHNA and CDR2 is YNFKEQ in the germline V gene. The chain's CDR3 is CASSQERTGTYEQYF. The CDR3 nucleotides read TGTGCCAGCAGCCAAGAAAGGACAGGTACCTACGAGCAGTACTTC.

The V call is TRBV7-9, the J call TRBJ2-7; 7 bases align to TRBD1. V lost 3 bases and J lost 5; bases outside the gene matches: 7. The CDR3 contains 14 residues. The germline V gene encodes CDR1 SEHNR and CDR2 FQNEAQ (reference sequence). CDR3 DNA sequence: TGTGCCAGCAGCTTCGGCGACAGGGCAAACGAGCAGTACTTC. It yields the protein CASSFGDRANEQYF.

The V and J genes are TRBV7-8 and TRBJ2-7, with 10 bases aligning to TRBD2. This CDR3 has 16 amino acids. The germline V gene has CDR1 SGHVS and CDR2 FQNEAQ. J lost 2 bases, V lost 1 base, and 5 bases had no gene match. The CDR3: CASSLVRTSGAYEQYF. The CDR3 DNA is TGTGCCAGCAGCTTAGTCCGGACTAGCGGAGCCTACGAGCAGTACTTC.

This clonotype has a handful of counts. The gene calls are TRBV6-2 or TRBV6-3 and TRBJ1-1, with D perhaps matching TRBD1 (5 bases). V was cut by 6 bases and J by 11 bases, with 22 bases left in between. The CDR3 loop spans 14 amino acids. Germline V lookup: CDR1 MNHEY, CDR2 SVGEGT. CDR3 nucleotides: TGTGCCAGCAGGTGGATCCGGGACCCAGATAGGGCTTTCTTT. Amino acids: CASRWIRDPDRAFF.

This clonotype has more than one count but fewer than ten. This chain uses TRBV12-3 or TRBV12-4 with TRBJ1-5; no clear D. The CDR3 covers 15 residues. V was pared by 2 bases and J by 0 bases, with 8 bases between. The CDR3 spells CASSLNSNSNQPQHF. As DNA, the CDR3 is TGTGCCAGCAGTTTAAACAGCAATAGCAATCAGCCCCAGCATTTT.

The CDR3 DNA follows: TGTGCCGGTAATAGGGGCAGGAGGTCTGGCGAGCAGTACTTC. It yields the protein CAGNRGRRSGEQYF. The chain has TRBV30 and TRBJ2-7; D could derive from TRBD1 or TRBD2 (5 bases each). This CDR3 spans 14 amino acids. CDR1 is GTSNPN, CDR2 SVGIG, per germline (reference sequence). V lost 8 bases, J lost 6 bases, and 23 bases lay in between.

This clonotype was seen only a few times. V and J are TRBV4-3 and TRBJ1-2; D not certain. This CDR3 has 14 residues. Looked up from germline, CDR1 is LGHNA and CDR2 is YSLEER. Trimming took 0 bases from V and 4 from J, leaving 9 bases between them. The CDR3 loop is CASSQDTRVYGYTF. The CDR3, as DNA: TGCGCCAGCAGCCAAGATACACGAGTCTATGGCTACACCTTC.

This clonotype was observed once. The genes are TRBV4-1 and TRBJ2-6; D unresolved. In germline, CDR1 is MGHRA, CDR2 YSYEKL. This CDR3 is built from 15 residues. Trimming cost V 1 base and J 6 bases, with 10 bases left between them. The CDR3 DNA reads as TGCGCCAGCAGCCAAGGACATTCGGTGGCCAACGTCCTGACTTTC. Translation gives CASSQGHSVANVLTF.

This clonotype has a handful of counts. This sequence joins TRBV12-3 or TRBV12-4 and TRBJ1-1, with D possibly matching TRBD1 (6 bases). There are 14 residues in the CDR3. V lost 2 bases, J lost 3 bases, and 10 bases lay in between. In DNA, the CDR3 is TGTGCCAGCAGTTTATACAGGGTTGACACTGAAGCTTTCTTT. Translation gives CASSLYRVDTEAFF.

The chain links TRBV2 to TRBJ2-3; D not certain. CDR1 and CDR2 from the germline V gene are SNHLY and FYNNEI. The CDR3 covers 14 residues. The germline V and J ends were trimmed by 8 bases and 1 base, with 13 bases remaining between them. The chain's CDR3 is CASVASVRTDTQYF. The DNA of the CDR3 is TGTGCCAGCGTGGCGAGCGTCCGCACAGATACGCAGTATTTT. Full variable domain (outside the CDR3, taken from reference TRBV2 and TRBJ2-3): EPEVTQTPSHQVTQMGQEVILRCVPISNHLYFYWYRQILGQKVEFLVSFYNNEISEKSEIFDDQFSVERPDGSNFTLKIRSTKLEDSAMYFCASVASVRTDTQYFGPGTRLTVL.

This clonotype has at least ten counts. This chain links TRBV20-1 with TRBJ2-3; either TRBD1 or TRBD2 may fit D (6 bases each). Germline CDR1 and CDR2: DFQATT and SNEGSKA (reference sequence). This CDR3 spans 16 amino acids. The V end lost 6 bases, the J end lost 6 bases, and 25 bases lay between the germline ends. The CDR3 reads CSAPDLQGRGGDTQYF. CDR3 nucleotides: TGCAGTGCCCCGGATCTACAGGGCAGGGGAGGCGATACGCAGTATTTT.

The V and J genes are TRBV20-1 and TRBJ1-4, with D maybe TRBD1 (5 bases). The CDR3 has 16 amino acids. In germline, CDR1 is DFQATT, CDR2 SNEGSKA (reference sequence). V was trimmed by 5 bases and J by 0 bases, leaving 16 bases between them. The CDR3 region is CSAGGADRSTNEKLFF. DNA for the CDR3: TGCAGTGCTGGGGGTGCGGACCGGTCAACTAATGAAAAACTGTTTTTT.

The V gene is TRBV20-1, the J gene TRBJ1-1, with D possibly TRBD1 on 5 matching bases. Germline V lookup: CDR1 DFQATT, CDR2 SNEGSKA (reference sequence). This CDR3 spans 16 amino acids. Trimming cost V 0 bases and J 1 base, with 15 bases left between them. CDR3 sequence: CSARDAGWGENTEAFF. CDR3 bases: TGCAGTGCTAGAGATGCAGGGTGGGGTGAGAACACTGAAGCTTTCTTT.

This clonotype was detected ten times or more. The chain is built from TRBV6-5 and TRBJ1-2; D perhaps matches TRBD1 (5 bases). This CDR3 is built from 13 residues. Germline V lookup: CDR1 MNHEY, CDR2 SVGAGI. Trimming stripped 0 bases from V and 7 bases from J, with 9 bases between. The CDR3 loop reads CASSYSRGSGYTF. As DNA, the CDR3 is TGTGCCAGCAGTTACTCTAGGGGATCTGGCTACACCTTC.

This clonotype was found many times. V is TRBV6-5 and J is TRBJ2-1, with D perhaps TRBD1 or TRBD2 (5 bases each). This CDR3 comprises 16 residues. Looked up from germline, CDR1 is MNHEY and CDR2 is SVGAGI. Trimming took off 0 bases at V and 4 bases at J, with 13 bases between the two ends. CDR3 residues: CASSYSIGAHYNEQFF. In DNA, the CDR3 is TGTGCCAGCAGTTACTCGATCGGGGCACATTACAATGAGCAGTTCTTC.

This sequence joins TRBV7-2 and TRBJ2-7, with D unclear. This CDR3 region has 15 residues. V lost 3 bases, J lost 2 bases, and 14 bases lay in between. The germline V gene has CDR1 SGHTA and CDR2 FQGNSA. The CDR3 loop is CASSLGVESPYEQYF. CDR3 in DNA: TGTGCCAGCAGCTTGGGTGTGGAATCCCCCTACGAGCAGTACTTC.

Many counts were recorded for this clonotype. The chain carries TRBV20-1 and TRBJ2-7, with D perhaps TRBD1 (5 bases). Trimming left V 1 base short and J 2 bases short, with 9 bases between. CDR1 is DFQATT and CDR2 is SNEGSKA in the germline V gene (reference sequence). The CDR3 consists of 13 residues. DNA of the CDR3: TGCAGTGCTAGAGGGACATCCACCTACGAGCAGTACTTC. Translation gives CSARGTSTYEQYF.

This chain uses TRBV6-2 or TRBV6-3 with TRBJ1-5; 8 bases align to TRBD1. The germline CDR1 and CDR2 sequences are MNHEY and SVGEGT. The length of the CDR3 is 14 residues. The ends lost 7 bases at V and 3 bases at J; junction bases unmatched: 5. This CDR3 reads CASTGDRHNQPQHF. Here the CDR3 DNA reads TGTGCCAGCACCGGGGACAGGCACAATCAGCCCCAGCATTTT.

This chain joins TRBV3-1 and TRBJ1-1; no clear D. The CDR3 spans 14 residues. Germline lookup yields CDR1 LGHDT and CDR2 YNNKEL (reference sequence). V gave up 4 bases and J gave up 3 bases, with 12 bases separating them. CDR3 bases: TGTGCCAGCAGCCTTAAGGGAGGGTACACTGAAGCTTTCTTT. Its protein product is CASSLKGGYTEAFF.

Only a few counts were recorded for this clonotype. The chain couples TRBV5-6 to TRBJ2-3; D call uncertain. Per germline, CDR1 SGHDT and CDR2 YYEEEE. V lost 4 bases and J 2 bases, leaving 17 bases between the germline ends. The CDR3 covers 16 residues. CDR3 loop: CASSLLGDRITDTQYF. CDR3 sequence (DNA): TGTGCCAGCAGCCTACTTGGAGACCGAATCACAGATACGCAGTATTTT.

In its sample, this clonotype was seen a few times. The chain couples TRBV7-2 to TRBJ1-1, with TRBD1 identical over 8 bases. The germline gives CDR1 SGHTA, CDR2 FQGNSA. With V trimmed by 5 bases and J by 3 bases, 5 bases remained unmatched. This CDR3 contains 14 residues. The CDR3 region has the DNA TGTGCCAGCAGCCCGACAGGGGTCGACACTGAAGCTTTCTTT. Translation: CASSPTGVDTEAFF.

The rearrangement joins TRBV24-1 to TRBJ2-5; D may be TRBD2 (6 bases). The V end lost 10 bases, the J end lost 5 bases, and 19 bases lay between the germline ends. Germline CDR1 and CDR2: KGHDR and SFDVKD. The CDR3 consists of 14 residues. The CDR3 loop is CATSGDGAGETQYF. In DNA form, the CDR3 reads TGTGCCACTTCGGGGGACGGAGCGGGCGAGACCCAGTACTTC.

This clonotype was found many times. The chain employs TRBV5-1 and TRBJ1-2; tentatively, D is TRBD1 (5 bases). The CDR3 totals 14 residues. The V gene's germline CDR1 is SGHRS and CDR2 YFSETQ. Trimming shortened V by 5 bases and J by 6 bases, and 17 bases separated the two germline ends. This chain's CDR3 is CASSPGRTGNGYTF. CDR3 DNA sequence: TGCGCCAGCAGTCCGGGACGAACGGGTAATGGCTACACCTTC.